A selection of T cell receptor beta chains follows, all from one sample in a study of blood T cell repertoires in COVID-19. Produced via immunoSEQ multiplex PCR; TCRdb's table is partial and in-frame only. The sample shows more than 350,000 clones, approximately 88% of them seen only once. The sequenced sample consisted of peripheral blood. These receptors all stem from a woman aged 25 to 39 with COVID-19, enrolled during active disease. CDR3s include the opening cysteine and the closing phenylalanine or tryptophan. Each record gives: V gene, clone size, D gene, J gene, CDR3 protein. D genes are given only for firm matches. The size of a clone is reported for some rows only, either as once, few or many, or as a class for expanded clones.

>TRBV7-9|NA|NA|TRBJ1-1
CASSVPTGNTEAFF
>TRBV3-1/TRBV3-2|NA|TRBD2|TRBJ2-7
CASSSSGAGLDYEQYF
>TRBV6-5|once|NA|TRBJ2-7
CASSKSHEQYF
>TRBV28|NA|TRBD2|TRBJ2-2
CASSSRTSATGELFF
>TRBV7-7|NA|NA|TRBJ2-2
CASSSLMAGPMSNTGELFF
>TRBV28|NA|NA|TRBJ1-1
CASSLLALRPEAFF
>TRBV10-3|NA|NA|TRBJ2-7
CAISDGHFYEQYF
>TRBV4-1|few|NA|TRBJ1-2
CASSQDSRGGLHGYTF
>TRBV30|NA|NA|TRBJ2-1
CAWSVRGNSYNEQFF
>TRBV11-2|NA|NA|TRBJ2-2
CASSLPGVVTGELFF
>TRBV28|NA|TRBD1|TRBJ2-7
CASSGTGISYEQYF
>TRBV27|NA|TRBD2|TRBJ2-3
CASSLGGGASDTQYF
>TRBV9|NA|NA|TRBJ2-7
CASSPRQGLPYEQYF
>TRBV9|NA|TRBD2|TRBJ2-1
CASSVGMGGGGTYNEQFF
>TRBV15|NA|NA|TRBJ1-1
CATSRGVGAMNTEAFF
>TRBV9|once|NA|TRBJ1-2
CARGRYTYGYTF
>TRBV7-6|NA|NA|TRBJ1-4
CASSSRQRSNEKLFF
>TRBV7-7|few|TRBD2|TRBJ2-7
CASSLGASGGYEQYF
>TRBV13|NA|NA|TRBJ1-1
CASRSGGENTEAFF
>TRBV28|NA|NA|TRBJ2-7
CASSLERGPYEQYF
>TRBV5-1|NA|NA|TRBJ2-1
CASSPSSSSYNEQFF
>TRBV5-1|NA|TRBD1|TRBJ1-2
CASSPETGGKGYTF
>TRBV15|NA|TRBD2|TRBJ2-5
CATSRETSGRETQYF
>TRBV28|NA|NA|TRBJ1-5
CASSRANQPQHF
>TRBV13|NA|TRBD1|TRBJ2-1
CASNGPRTGTGPFSYNEQFF
>TRBV10-3|NA|TRBD1|TRBJ1-1
CAISAYDRGQSEAFF
>TRBV19|NA|TRBD2|TRBJ2-1
CASSTPGLAGEGNEQFF
>TRBV10-2|NA|NA|TRBJ1-3
CASSPGLFGNTIYF